Listed here are 20 T cell receptor beta chains from one sample, sequenced in a study of identical twins. Via MiXCR, TCRdb re-called the 5' RACE reads, giving one row per CDR3 protein. The sample has approximately 890,000 distinct CDR3 sequences; roughly 12% are singletons. These data also featured in a second study, about yellow fever vaccine responses in identical twins.

Sequencing was carried out using PBMCs. Receptors originate from a woman aged 18-35 years in good health.

In its sample, this clonotype was seen a few times. V and J are TRBV18 and TRBJ2-7; D gene unclear. This CDR3 is built from 13 residues. In germline, CDR1 is KGHSH, CDR2 LQKENI. V lost 1 base and J lost 5, with 9 bases in between. The CDR3 DNA sequence: TGTGCCAGCTCACCACGGGGTGGCCACGAGCAGTACTTC. Protein product: CASSPRGGHEQYF. The whole variable domain, remainder taken from reference TRBV18 and TRBJ2-7, is NAGVMQNPRHLVRRRGQEARLRCSPMKGHSHVYWYRQLPEEGLKFMVYLQKENIIDESGMPKERFSAEFPKEGPSILRIQQVVRGDSAAYFCASSPRGGHEQYFGPGTRLTVT.

This clonotype was observed many times. The chain links TRBV12-3 or TRBV12-4 to TRBJ2-7; 10 bases align to TRBD2. With 2 bases clipped from V and 6 bases from J, the junction kept 4 bases outside the gene matches. This CDR3 spans 14 amino acids. CDR3: CASSLSLAGVEQYF. DNA of the CDR3: TGTGCCAGCAGTTTATCTCTAGCGGGAGTCGAGCAGTACTTC.

V usage is TRBV10-3 and J usage is TRBJ2-1; 14 bases match TRBD2. This CDR3 is 15 amino acids long. The J segment lost 9 bases and the V segment lost 4 bases, leaving 5 bases of the junction unmatched. Germline V gene data show CDR1 as ENHRY and CDR2 as SYGVKD. This chain's CDR3 is CAISGGLAGAGEQFF. DNA of the CDR3: TGTGCCATCAGTGGGGGACTAGCGGGAGCGGGTGAGCAGTTCTTC.

The chain uses TRBV7-6 and TRBJ1-1; tentatively, D is TRBD1 (6 bases). From germline, CDR1 is SGHVS and CDR2 FNYEAQ. V gave up 8 bases and J gave up 6 bases, with 19 bases separating them. CDR3 length equals 14 residues. The CDR3 spells CASRRRGASSEAFF. CDR3 bases: TGTGCCAGCCGCCGGCGGGGGGCGAGTTCTGAAGCTTTCTTT.

V usage is TRBV5-5 and J usage is TRBJ2-1; D possibly uses TRBD1 or TRBD2 (5 bases each). This CDR3 comprises 15 residues. Per germline, CDR1 SGHKS and CDR2 YYEKEE (reference sequence). Trimming removed 1 base from V and 8 bases from J, with 16 bases in between. The CDR3 sequence: CASSLNIALGDEQFF. The CDR3 region has the DNA TGTGCCAGCAGCTTGAATATAGCCCTGGGGGATGAGCAGTTCTTC.

This clonotype has only a few counts. V usage is TRBV10-3 and J usage is TRBJ2-1; D gene ambiguous. Per germline, CDR1 ENHRY and CDR2 SYGVKD. This CDR3 is 12 amino acids long. The germline V and J ends were trimmed by 11 bases and 9 bases, with 17 bases remaining between them. CDR3 bases: TGTGCCGTTCAAGGGAACACCGGTGAGCAGTTCTTC. Translated: CAVQGNTGEQFF.

The rearrangement uses TRBV20-1 and TRBJ2-3, with D unclear. Between the trimmed V and J ends, which lost 5 bases and 4 bases, there was a span of 7 bases. CDR3 length: 11 amino acids. CDR1 and CDR2 (germline): DFQATT, SNEGSKA (reference sequence). CDR3 amino acids: CSAQLPDTQYF. The CDR3 DNA is TGCAGTGCTCAACTCCCAGATACGCAGTATTTT.

This clonotype has only a few counts. The gene calls are TRBV7-8 and TRBJ2-7; weak D call: TRBD1 (6 bases). In germline, CDR1 is SGHVS, CDR2 FQNEAQ. The V gene lost 1 base and the J gene lost 2 bases, with 18 bases spanning the gap. This CDR3 spans 17 amino acids. The CDR3 reads CASSLEPVGGLTYEQYV. DNA of the CDR3: TGTGCCAGCAGCTTAGAGCCCGTTGGGGGCTTGACCTACGAGCAGTACGTC.

This clonotype was seen a few times. The chain is built from TRBV6-1 and TRBJ2-7; 12 positions match TRBD1. The junction had 14 bases not matched to a gene; V was cut back by 6 bases and J by 5 bases. CDR1 and CDR2 (germline): MNHNS, SASEGT. The CDR3 totals 17 residues. The CDR3 spells CASSSRRWDRGRDEQYF. In DNA form, the CDR3 reads TGTGCCAGCAGCTCTAGGAGGTGGGACAGGGGGCGCGACGAGCAGTACTTC.

The chain recombines TRBV12-3 or TRBV12-4 with TRBJ2-1; no clear D gene. V was trimmed by 7 bases and J by 2 bases, leaving 15 bases between them. This CDR3 has 15 residues. CDR3 bases: TGTGCCAGCACCCATTTGCGACCTCCCTACAATGAGCAGTTCTTC. Amino acid sequence: CASTHLRPPYNEQFF.

This clonotype was detected many times. V usage is TRBV11-2 and J usage is TRBJ2-1; either TRBD1 or TRBD2 may supply D (5 bases each). The CDR3 spans 13 residues. V was clipped by 3 bases and J by 8 bases, with 11 bases between them. The germline V gene has CDR1 SGHAT and CDR2 FQNNGV. The CDR3 is CASSFRDVYEQFF. The CDR3 nucleotides read TGTGCCAGCAGCTTTCGGGACGTTTATGAGCAGTTCTTC. Based on the CDR3 plus reference TRBV11-2 and TRBJ2-1, the full variable domain is EAGVAQSPRYKIIEKRQSVAFWCNPISGHATLYWYQQILGQGPKLLIQFQNNGVVDDSQLPKDRFSAERLKGVDSTLKIQPAKLEDSAVYLCASSFRDVYEQFFGPGTRLTVL.

This clonotype was seen a handful of times. V gene TRBV7-9 combines with J gene TRBJ1-1; 7 nucleotides match TRBD1. V lost 1 base and J lost 4; bases outside the gene matches: 6. CDR3 length: 15 residues. Germline-derived CDR1 and CDR2 are SEHNR and FQNEAQ (reference sequence). The CDR3 nucleotides read TGTGCCAGCAGCTTAGGCACAGGGGAAGGCACTGAAGCTTTCTTT. This encodes CASSLGTGEGTEAFF.

The rearrangement joins TRBV3-1 to TRBJ2-1; D remains unclear. Germline assignment: CDR1 LGHDT and CDR2 YNNKEL (reference sequence). The CDR3 spans 15 residues. V was pared by 3 bases and J by 0 bases, with 9 bases between. The CDR3 DNA reads TGTGCCAGCAGCCAGCCTATAAGCTCCTACAATGAGCAGTTCTTC. Residues: CASSQPISSYNEQFF.

V is TRBV15 and J is TRBJ2-5; D remains ambiguous. Germline lookup yields CDR1 LNHNV and CDR2 YYDKDF (reference sequence). Trimming removed 1 base from V and 2 bases from J, with 8 bases in between. This CDR3 comprises 14 residues. The CDR3, as DNA: TGTGCCACCAGCAGAGTTGTTGGACAAGAGACCCAGTACTTC. It translates to CATSRVVGQETQYF.

The V call is TRBV7-3, the J call TRBJ2-7; D is ambiguous. This CDR3 spans 13 amino acids. Germline CDR1 reads SGHTA; CDR2 reads FQGTGA. Trimming stripped 4 bases from V and 6 bases from J, with 13 bases between. This chain's CDR3 is CASSSGSAAEQYF. The CDR3 DNA reads as TGTGCCAGCAGCTCCGGGTCTGCGGCCGAGCAGTACTTC.

This clonotype was detected a few times. The V and J genes are TRBV20-1 and TRBJ2-7; TRBD2 matches 10 bases. The junction had 1 base not matched to a gene; V was cut back by 2 bases and J by 3 bases. The germline V gene encodes CDR1 DFQATT and CDR2 SNEGSKA (reference sequence). This CDR3 spans 13 amino acids. The CDR3 loop is CSARSSGGYEQYF. Here the CDR3 DNA reads TGCAGTGCTAGATCTAGCGGGGGCTACGAGCAGTACTTC.

This clonotype appeared many times. The gene calls are TRBV5-1 and TRBJ2-2, with D possibly being TRBD1 (6 bases). The V and J ends lost 4 bases and 2 bases respectively, with 15 bases between them. CDR1 and CDR2 (germline): SGHRS, YFSETQ. The length of the CDR3 is 16 residues. The CDR3 DNA is TGCGCCAGCAGCCACTCCCGGGACATTAACACCGGGGAGCTGTTTTTT. This codes for CASSHSRDINTGELFF.

CDR3 residues: CASSWTFSNTEAFF. The DNA of the CDR3 is TGTGCCAGCAGTTGGACGTTTTCGAACACTGAAGCTTTCTTT. The chain carries TRBV27 and TRBJ1-1; D gene uncertain. The V gene's germline CDR1 is MNHEY and CDR2 SMNVEV (reference sequence). V lost 4 bases and J lost 1, with 10 bases in between. The CDR3 spans 14 residues.

This chain uses TRBV2 with TRBJ2-1; maybe TRBD2 (6 bases). Trimming left V 2 bases short and J 8 bases short, with 10 bases between. Per germline, CDR1 SNHLY and CDR2 FYNNEI. There are 13 residues in the CDR3. DNA of the CDR3: TGTGCCAGCAGTGAAATCGAGCGGGATGAGCAGTTCTTC. Protein product: CASSEIERDEQFF.

This clonotype turned up a few times. The V and J genes are TRBV6-1 and TRBJ2-3, with D uncertain. CDR1 and CDR2 from the germline V gene are MNHNS and SASEGT. The V and J ends lost 1 base and 0 bases respectively, with 11 bases between them. The CDR3 has 16 amino acids. This chain's CDR3 is CASSEERLVSTDTQYF. The CDR3 region has the DNA TGTGCCAGCAGTGAAGAAAGGCTGGTTAGCACAGATACGCAGTATTTT.